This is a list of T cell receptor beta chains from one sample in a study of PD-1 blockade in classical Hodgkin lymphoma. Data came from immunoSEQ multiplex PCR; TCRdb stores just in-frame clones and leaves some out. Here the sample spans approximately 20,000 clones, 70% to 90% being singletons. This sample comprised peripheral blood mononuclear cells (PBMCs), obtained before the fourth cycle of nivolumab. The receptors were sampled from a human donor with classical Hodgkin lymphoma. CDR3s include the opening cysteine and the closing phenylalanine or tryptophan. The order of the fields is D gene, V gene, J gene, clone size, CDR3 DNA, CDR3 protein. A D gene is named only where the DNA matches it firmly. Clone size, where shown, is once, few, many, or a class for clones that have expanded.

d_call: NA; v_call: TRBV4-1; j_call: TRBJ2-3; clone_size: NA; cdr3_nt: TGCGCCAGCCGAAACAGGAAGGGTACGCAGTATTTT; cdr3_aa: CASRNRKGTQYF
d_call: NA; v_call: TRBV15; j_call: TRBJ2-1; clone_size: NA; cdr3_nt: TGTGCCACCAGCAGCGGGACCAGGGAGCAGTTCTTC; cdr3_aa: CATSSGTREQFF
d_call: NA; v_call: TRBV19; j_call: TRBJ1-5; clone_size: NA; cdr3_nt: TGTGCCAGTAGTCTCAAGGGGGACGCGGAACAGCCCCAGCATTTT; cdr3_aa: CASSLKGDAEQPQHF
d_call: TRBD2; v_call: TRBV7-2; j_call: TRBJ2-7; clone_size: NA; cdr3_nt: TGTGCCAGCAGCTTAAAGTTAGGGAGCGGGACCCTCAACTACTACGAGCAGTACTTC; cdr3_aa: CASSLKLGSGTLNYYEQYF
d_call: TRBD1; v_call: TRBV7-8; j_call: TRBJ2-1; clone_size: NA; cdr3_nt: TGTGCCAGCAGCTTACATGCGAGGGGGCGCATCGGTAATGAGCAGTTCTTC; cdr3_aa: CASSLHARGRIGNEQFF
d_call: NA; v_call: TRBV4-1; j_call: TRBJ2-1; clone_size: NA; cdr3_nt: TGCGCCAGCAGCCAAGTTGAAGGGAGGTACAATGAGCAGTTCTTC; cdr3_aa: CASSQVEGRYNEQFF
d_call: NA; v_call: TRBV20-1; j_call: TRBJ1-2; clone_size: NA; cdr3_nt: TGCAGTGCTAGGTTACTCTATGGCTACACCTTC; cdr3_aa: CSARLLYGYTF
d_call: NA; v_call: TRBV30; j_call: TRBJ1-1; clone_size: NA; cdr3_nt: TGTGCCTGGAGATCTGGGGGTGCAGCTTTCTTT; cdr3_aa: CAWRSGGAAFF
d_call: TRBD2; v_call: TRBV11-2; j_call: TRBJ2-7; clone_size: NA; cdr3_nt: TGTGCCAGCAGCTCGGGGGGGGACTACGAGCAGTACTTC; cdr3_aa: CASSSGGDYEQYF
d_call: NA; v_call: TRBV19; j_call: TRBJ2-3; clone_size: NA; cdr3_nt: TGTGCCAGTAAGTCCGGGGTATGGATCACAGATACGCAGTATTTT; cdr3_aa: CASKSGVWITDTQYF
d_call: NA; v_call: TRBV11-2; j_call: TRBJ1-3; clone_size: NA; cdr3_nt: TGTGCCAGCAGCTTCGCCGTGGCAGGCGGAAACACCATATATTTT; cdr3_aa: CASSFAVAGGNTIYF
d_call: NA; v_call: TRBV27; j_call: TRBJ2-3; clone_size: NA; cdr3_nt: TGTGCCAGCAGCCTAGGTGTAGACCGCGGGAATACGCAGTATTTT; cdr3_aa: CASSLGVDRGNTQYF
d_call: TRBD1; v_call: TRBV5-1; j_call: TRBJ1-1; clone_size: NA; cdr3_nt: TGCGCCAGCAGCTTCGACAGGGCCGGTGAAGCTTTCTTT; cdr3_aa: CASSFDRAGEAFF
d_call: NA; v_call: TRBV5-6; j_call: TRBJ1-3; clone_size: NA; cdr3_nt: TGTGCCAGCAGCTTGTTTCTGGGGGTCGTAAAATCTGGAAACACCATATATTTT; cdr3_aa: CASSLFLGVVKSGNTIYF
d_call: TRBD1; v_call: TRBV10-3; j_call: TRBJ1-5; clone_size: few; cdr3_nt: TGTGCCATCAGGGAGGGACAGGGGCGCAATCAGCCCCAGCATTTT; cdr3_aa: CAIREGQGRNQPQHF
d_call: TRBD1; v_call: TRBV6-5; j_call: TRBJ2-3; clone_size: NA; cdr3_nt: TGTGCCAGCAGTTGGACAGGTACCGGCACAGATACGCAGTATTTT; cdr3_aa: CASSWTGTGTDTQYF
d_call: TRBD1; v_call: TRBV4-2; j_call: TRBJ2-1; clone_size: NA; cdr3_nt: TGTGCCAGCAGCCGCGACAGGGGTCTCAATGAGCAGTTCTTC; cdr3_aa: CASSRDRGLNEQFF
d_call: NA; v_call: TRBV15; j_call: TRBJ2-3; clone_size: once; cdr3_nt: TGTGCCACCAGCAGAGATTCCCGACTAGTGGCAGATACGCAGTATTTT; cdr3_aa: CATSRDSRLVADTQYF
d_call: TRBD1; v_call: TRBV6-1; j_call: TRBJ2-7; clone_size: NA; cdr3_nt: TGTGCCAGCAGGGGGACAGGGCCTCCCTACGAGCAGTACTTC; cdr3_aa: CASRGTGPPYEQYF
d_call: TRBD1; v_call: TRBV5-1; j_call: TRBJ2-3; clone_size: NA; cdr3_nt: TGCGCCAGCAGCTCAACGACAGGGACAGATACGCAGTATTTT; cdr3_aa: CASSSTTGTDTQYF
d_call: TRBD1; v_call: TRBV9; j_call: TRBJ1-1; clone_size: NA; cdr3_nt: TGTGCCAGCAGCGTAGAGGTCGACAGGGGGAAAACTGAAGCTTTCTTT; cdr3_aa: CASSVEVDRGKTEAFF
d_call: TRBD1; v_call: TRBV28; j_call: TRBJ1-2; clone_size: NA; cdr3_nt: TGTGCCAGCAGTCTACAGGGGCGAGGCTACACCTTC; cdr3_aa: CASSLQGRGYTF
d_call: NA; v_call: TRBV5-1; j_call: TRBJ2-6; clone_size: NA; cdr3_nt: TGCGCCAGCAGCTTGGTGGCGGCGGGGTCTGGGGCCAACGTCCTGACTTTC; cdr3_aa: CASSLVAAGSGANVLTF
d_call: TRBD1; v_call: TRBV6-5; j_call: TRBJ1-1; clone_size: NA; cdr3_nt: TGTGCCAGCAGGCGACCGGACAGGGTCACTGAAGCTTTCTTT; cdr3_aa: CASRRPDRVTEAFF
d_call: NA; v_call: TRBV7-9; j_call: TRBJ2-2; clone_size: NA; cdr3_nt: TGTGCCAGGGCGGAGGGGGCAAACACCGGGGAGCTGTTTTTT; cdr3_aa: CARAEGANTGELFF
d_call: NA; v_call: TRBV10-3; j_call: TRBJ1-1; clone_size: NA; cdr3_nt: TGTGCCATCAGTGGGGAAGCGCTGGGTACTGAAGCTTTCTTT; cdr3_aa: CAISGEALGTEAFF
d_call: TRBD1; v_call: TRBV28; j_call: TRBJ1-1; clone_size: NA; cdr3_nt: TGTGCCAGCAGTTTAAGGCAGGGGGCCCTGAACACTGAAGCTTTCTTT; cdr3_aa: CASSLRQGALNTEAFF
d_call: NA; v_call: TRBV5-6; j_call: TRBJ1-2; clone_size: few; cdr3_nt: TGTGCCAGCAGCTTTTCGATCTATGGCTACACCTTC; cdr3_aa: CASSFSIYGYTF
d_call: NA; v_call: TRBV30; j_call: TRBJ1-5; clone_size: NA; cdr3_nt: TGTGCCTGGGGGACCGCCAGCAATCAGCCCCAGCATTTT; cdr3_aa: CAWGTASNQPQHF
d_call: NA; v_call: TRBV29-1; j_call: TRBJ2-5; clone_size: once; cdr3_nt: TGCAGCGTTAGGGCAGACTTGAAGACCCAGTACTTC; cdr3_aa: CSVRADLKTQYF
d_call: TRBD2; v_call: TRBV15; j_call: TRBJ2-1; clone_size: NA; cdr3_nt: TGTGCCACCAGCAGAGATTGGGATGCGGGAGGCCCGGGAATACCCTACAATGAGCAGTTCTTC; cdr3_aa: CATSRDWDAGGPGIPYNEQFF
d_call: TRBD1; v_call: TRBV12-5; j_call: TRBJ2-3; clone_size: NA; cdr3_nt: TGTGCTAGTGCCTTACTTTACTCCCGGGACAGGGTTTCGGATACGCAGTATTTT; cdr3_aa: CASALLYSRDRVSDTQYF
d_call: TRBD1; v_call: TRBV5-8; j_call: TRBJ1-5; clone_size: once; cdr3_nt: TGTGCCAGCAGCTTGGTGACAGGGTTCCTCCAGCCCCAGCATTTT; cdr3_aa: CASSLVTGFLQPQHF
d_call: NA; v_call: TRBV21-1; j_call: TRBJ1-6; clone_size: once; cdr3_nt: TGTGCCAGCAGCAAAAAGACGACGGCTACCTCCTATAATTCACCCCTCCACTTT; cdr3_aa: CASSKKTTATSYNSPLHF
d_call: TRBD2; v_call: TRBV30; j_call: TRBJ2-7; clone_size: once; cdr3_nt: TGTGCCTGGAGTGCAAAACTCTCCGGGACTAGACGAGAGCAGTACTTC; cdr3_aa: CAWSAKLSGTRREQYF
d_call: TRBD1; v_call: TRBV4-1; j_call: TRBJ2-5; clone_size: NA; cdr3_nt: TGCGCCAGCAGCCAGACAGTACCGGGACAGGGTTTTCCGGAGACCCAGTACTTC; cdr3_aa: CASSQTVPGQGFPETQYF
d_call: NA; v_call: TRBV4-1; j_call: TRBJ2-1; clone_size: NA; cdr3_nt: TGCGCCAGCAGCCAAGAAATAGAAGTCGGTGAGCAGTTCTTC; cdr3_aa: CASSQEIEVGEQFF
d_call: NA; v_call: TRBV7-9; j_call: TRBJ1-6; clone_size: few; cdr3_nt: TGTGCCAGCGGGAGGTCCGAAACACCCCTCCACTTT; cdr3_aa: CASGRSETPLHF
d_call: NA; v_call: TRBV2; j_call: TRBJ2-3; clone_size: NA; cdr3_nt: TGTGCCAGCAGTGAGACCGAAGTGGGTACGCAGTATTTT; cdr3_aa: CASSETEVGTQYF
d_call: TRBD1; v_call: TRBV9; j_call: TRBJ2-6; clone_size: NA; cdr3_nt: TGTGCCAGCAGCGTAGCGAAGTCAGGGGGCTTTGGGGCCAACGTCCTGACTTTC; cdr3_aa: CASSVAKSGGFGANVLTF
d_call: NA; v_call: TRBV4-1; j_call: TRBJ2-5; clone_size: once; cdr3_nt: TGCGCCAGCAGGCAGACAGGATACCAAGAGACCCAGTACTTC; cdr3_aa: CASRQTGYQETQYF
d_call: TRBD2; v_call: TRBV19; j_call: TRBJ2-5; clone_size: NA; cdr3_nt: TGTGCCAGTAGTATATTGCCTAGCGGGGGGCAAGAGACCCAGTACTTC; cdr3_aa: CASSILPSGGQETQYF
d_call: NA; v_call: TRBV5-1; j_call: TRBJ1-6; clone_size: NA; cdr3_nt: TGCGCCAGCAGCTTGGAGGTTCAGGGGTCCGCTAATTCACCCCTCCACTTT; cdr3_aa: CASSLEVQGSANSPLHF
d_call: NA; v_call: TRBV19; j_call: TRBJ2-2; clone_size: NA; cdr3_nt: TGTGCCAGTAGTATTTCGTTAGGGGAGCTGTTTTTT; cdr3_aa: CASSISLGELFF
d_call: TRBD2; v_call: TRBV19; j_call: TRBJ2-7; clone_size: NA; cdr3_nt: TGTGCCAGTAGTAGAAGCCCCGGTGGACTAGCGACTAACGGCGCCTACGAGCAGTACTTC; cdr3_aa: CASSRSPGGLATNGAYEQYF
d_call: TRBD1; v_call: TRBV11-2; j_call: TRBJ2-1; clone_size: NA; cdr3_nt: TGTGCCAGCAGCCCCCGACAGGGTGTGTACAATGAGCAGTTCTTC; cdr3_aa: CASSPRQGVYNEQFF
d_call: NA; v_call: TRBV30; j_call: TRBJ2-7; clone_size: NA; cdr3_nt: TGTGCCTGGAGGGAGATATCGGGACTTAGCTTC; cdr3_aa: CAWREISGLSF
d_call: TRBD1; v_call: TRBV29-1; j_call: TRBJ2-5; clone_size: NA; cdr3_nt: TGCAGCATCAAAAGGGTCGGGACAGGGAAAAAAATTTCGAATCAAGAGACCCAGTACTTC; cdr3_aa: CSIKRVGTGKKISNQETQYF
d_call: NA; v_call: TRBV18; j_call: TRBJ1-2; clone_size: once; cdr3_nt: TGTGCCAGCTCACTCACGCCTGGGCCGTCTGATGGCTACACCTTC; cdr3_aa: CASSLTPGPSDGYTF
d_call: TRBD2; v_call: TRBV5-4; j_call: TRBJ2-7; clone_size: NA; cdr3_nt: TGTGCCAGCAGCTTGGAAACTAGCGGGAGGAGTGAGCAGTACTTC; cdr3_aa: CASSLETSGRSEQYF
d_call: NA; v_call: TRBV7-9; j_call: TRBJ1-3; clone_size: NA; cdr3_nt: TGTGCCAGCAGCTTAGCGAGTGGAAACACCATATATTTT; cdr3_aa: CASSLASGNTIYF
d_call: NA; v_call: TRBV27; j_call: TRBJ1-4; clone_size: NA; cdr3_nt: TGTGCCAGCAGTACCTCTAAGGAACTGTTTTTT; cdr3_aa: CASSTSKELFF
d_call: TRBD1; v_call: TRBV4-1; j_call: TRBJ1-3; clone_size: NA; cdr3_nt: TGCGCCAGCAGCCAATCGGGACAGCTGTCTGGAAACACCATATATTTT; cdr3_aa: CASSQSGQLSGNTIYF
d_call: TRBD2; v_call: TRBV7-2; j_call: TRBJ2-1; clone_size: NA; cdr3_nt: TGTGCCAGCAGCCCCGGGGGACTAGCGGGGGGGCATGAGCAGTTCTTC; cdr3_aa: CASSPGGLAGGHEQFF